This T cell receptor beta chain was observed in a study of shared clonotypes between healthy human individuals (dated by TCRdb to the early 2020s). In terms of the full investigation: A few men and a couple of women, aged 18 to 49 years, made up the cohort. Between about 0.9 and 9 billion PBMCs per donor were obtained by leukapheresis. The study deeply sequenced blood TCR repertoires of about 5 healthy adults to estimate repertoire size and the extent of clonotype sharing between individuals. Per donor, three plates each were used for CD4 naive and CD4 memory, two for CD8 naive, and one for CD8 memory. To increase sequencing depth and limit assay-specific biases, different laboratories used diverse techniques to prepare libraries and sequence TCR repertoires. The investigation overall reported the following: Pairwise subsampling led to the expectation that sequencing depth would affect the degree of clonotype sharing among donors. Because the study included a small number of donors, the genetic and exposure-history diversity represented was limited. Naive subsets generally had larger estimated clonotype richness than memory subsets. Compared with non-shared clonotypes, the clonotypes found in all four sorted-subset donors had higher generation probabilities. When a few donors were compared, the shared fraction of clonotypes was 5% to 6.5% for naive CD4, 3.5% for naive CD8, more than 2% for memory CD4, and approximately 0.4% for memory CD8. Sampling was restricted to blood, and TCR repertoires in tissue are likely to differ from TCR repertoires in blood. Incomplete sequencing was indicated by rarefaction of sorted-subset datasets, despite the large sequencing depth.

Using the deep immunoSEQ assay, TCR CDR3 regions were amplified from genomic DNA by multiplex PCR. For each cell subset, the extracted genomic DNA was distributed evenly across all wells of several immunoSEQ 96-well plates, and each plate served as one replicate. For sorted subsets, 150 to 200 ng genomic DNA, equal to 30,000 to 35,000 T cell genomes, was loaded into each replicate PCR. Purified libraries were quantified with a Qubit 3.0 fluorometer, sized on a Bioanalyzer 2100, and re-quantified with the KAPA Library Quantification kit. Each immunoSEQ 96-well plate was sequenced on its own single-read 150-cycle Illumina NextSeq 550 flow cell. Per the original workflow: Because the immunoSEQ output held only junctional sequences and lacked quality scores, the filtering could not match the filtering applied to full-length reads. Sequences were annotated with PyIR, a Python wrapper for IgBLAST v1.9, and V/J genes and CDR3 were assigned using IMGT germline references. Reads were filtered out if the reads had weak V/J assignments (E-value above 1e-6), no CDR3, stop codons, out-of-frame junctions, or ambiguous translated residues. V3J clonotypes were defined as sequences sharing the same inferred V gene, J gene, and CDR3 amino acid sequence. To compute the percentage overlap between repertoires, the number of shared unique clonotypes was divided by the size of the smaller repertoire. Three approaches were used to assess repertoire richness: RTK rarefaction, the Chao1 estimator, and Recon v2.1 estimates of unobserved clonotypes. Generation probabilities were computed with OLGA for all TCRbeta clonotypes obtained by the gDNA method from a handful of donors. TCRdb mirrors the immuneACCESS table, restricted to in-frame sequences. Some clones are absent from its copies; in checked studies, under half trace to an unresolved V gene, and the reason for the others is unknown. V and J calls and clone size are as listed in that table; D and trimming were resolved from the DNA. The sample table records approximately 250,000 clones; 65% to 70% of these occur just once. The ten largest clones represent roughly 10% of the sample.

The germline V gene yields SGHRS for CDR1 and YFSETQ for CDR2. The CDR3 has 16 amino acids, counting the end cysteine and phenylalanine. Only CDR3 DNA remains: 48 bases, in frame from the first base. The junction shows trimming of 0 bases on V and 1 base on J, plus 10 bases between the germline ends. Donors were healthy HIV-negative adults with no recently reported acute infections or vaccinations. Only Caucasian adults living in Nashville, Tennessee, USA were represented among the donors. CD4+ T cells were enriched by magnetic negative selection, after which naive cells were positively selected on CD45RA and the negative fraction was taken as the memory subset. Blood was collected by leukapheresis, and PBMCs were isolated by Ficoll-Histopaque density gradient centrifugation and then cryopreserved in liquid nitrogen vapor phase. Analytical flow cytometry was used to check the purity and quantity of each magnetically sorted T cell population. Genomic DNA was isolated from each sorted fraction and quantified by UV absorbance on a Nanodrop 2000c.

Comment on this clone: The antigen it binds to is not known. Base qualities are not provided; no much larger clone lies one nucleotide away.

This sequence uses TRBV5-1 and TRBJ2-2; TRBD1 is a possible D gene, resting on 6 matching bases. This receptor was taken from a man in his thirties or forties in good health. Sequencing was done on a sample of memory CD4+ T cells sorted from blood. The meaning of the sample's cell subset or site label: CD45RA-negative fraction. The nucleotide sequence reads as follows: TGCGCCAGCAGCTTGGTGCAGGGGATGAACACCGGGGAGCTGTTTTTT. Translated, it reads CASSLVQGMNTGELFF.